This T cell receptor (beta chain) was sequenced for a study of beta chain features in type 1 diabetes. Broader study findings: Within patients, naive, central memory and Treg TCRB repertoires seemed more similar than within healthy donors. When Type 1 diabetes patients were examined, their TCRB CDR3s proved moderately but significantly shorter in all four CD4+ subsets.

The study reverse transcribed the entire isolated RNA, so it sequenced expressed TCRB transcripts. The read count averaged about 3.3 million across naive, central memory and regulatory T cell samples. Assay: immunoSEQ multiplex PCR; the TCRdb copy retains only in-frame clones and omits some. This sample carries hundreds of thousands of clones, 11% to 15% of them seen once, and the ten largest clones take 0.035% to 0.045%. A word on this clone: Its target is not known.

V was trimmed by 5 bases and J by 0 bases, leaving 10 bases between them. Germline V CDR1 and CDR2: SGHDT, YYEEEE. CDR3 size: 14 residues. The source of this sequence is a man aged 18 to 30 with type 1 diabetes. J is TRBJ2-3 and V is TRBV5-6, with a weak D call TRBD2 (5 bases). Sequencing was carried out using naive CD4+ T cells from blood. CDR3 DNA sequence: TGTGCCAGCAGGGTACTAGATAGCACAGATACGCAGTATTTT. Its protein product is CASRVLDSTDTQYF.